This T cell receptor (beta chain) originates from a study of regulatory T cells in long-lasting Graves disease (dated by TCRdb to 2020 to 2022). In terms of the full investigation: In the newly diagnosed Graves' disease group, patients had been taking antithyroid drugs for less than 3 months. A total of around 35 samples were covered by TCR sequencing, comprising around 13 persistent and 20 or so newly diagnosed Graves' disease patients. This study used TCR sequencing and RNA sequencing of peripheral blood to compare persistent Graves' disease patients against newly diagnosed Graves' disease patients. The study was conducted in China and was registered as a clinical trial.

Paper-wide results and their limitations: Persistent disease showed preferential use of TRBV28, TRBJ1-2 and TRBJ2-5, whereas newly diagnosed disease favored TRBV20-1 and TRBJ2-1. The authors noted that the small sample size was a limitation that may lower accuracy. Sequencing and analysis were restricted to the TCR beta chain. Persistent patients shared more public clonotypes among themselves (around 3,000) than newly diagnosed patients did (about 970). Lower TCR Shannon entropy and fewer highly expanded clones were observed in persistent Graves' disease patients than in newly diagnosed patients, which suggested clonal expansion. Only peripheral blood was studied, because thyroid tissue, the primary lesion, was inaccessible.

The trim is 0 bases for V and 2 bases for J, with a gap of 8 bases between the germline ends. Measured from the cysteine to the phenylalanine, the CDR3 is 14 residues long. Just CDR3 DNA is preserved here, 42 bases in frame from base 1. Sequences MNHEY (CDR1) and SVGAGI (CDR2) are obtained from the germline V gene. Library prep was done by multiplex PCR. The run used an Illumina HiSeq 4000. TCR beta libraries were built with iRepertoire HTBI primers and Arm-PCR amplification of CDR3 regions. PCR products were gel purified before sequencing. The authors processed their data as follows. Gene usage analysis of CDR3 amino acid clonotypes relied on the 62 TRBV and 14 TRBJ segments identified across samples. COPE and FqMerger were used to merge filtered high-quality paired reads into contigs. BLAST was used to align contigs to IMGT TRBV, TRBD and TRBJ reference genes, with CDR3 defined following IMGT. Any clonotype with a frequency above 0.1% was counted as a highly expanded clone. Shannon entropy served as the measure of repertoire diversity, while the Gini coefficient captured V-J evenness. A clonotype was considered public if more than one individual shared it. TCRdb's own reprocessing of the public reads used fastp at Q25 and MiXCR and kept productive beta chains. Identical CDR3 protein sequences are pooled into one entry, listed with their most common genes and DNA. None of the V and J calls come from the authors' own analysis; TCRdb made them. The sample has 400,000 to 500,000 distinct CDR3 sequences on record, roughly 15% of them singletons. The top ten clones comprise about a quarter of the sample.

This specimen's time point label, interpreted: newly diagnosed GD, antithyroid drugs for less than 3 months. For both TCR sequencing and RNA sequencing, RNA was extracted from PBMCs using TRIzol. The diagnosis of Graves' disease followed American Thyroid Association guidelines. Patients were recruited from an endocrinology department in Xi'an, China. Each patient gave roughly 10 milliliters of peripheral blood, collected in an EDTA anticoagulant tube. Ficoll Paque Plus density gradient separation was used to isolate PBMCs, and no further T cell sorting was done. An Agilent 2100 Bioanalyzer and agarose gel were used to assess RNA quality, and a NanoDrop 2000 was used to measure RNA concentration. This clonotype appeared many times. The antigen it recognizes is unknown. No quality values exist for individual bases; no much larger clone is one base distant. This sample also appeared in a second study, on T cells in Graves' hyperthyroidism and ophthalmopathy. The second study's paper adds: Stable Graves' hyperthyroidism was defined as no progression to ophthalmopathy during 18 months of follow-up. The hyperthyroidism patients were between 18 and 65 years old and newly diagnosed, with a disease duration of less than 2 months. Exclusion was applied to patients with uncontrolled infections, other autoimmune diseases, pregnancy or lactation. Diagnoses were established on the basis of clinical symptoms, serum thyroxine and TRAb, thyroid ultrasound, and orbital computed tomography. For the first round of RT-PCR on the TCR CDR3, the HTBI primer set was used together with the Qiagen OneStep RT-PCR kit. Most expanded thyroid clonotypes (frequency above 0.001) were also detected in blood, suggesting blood repertoires may reflect thyroid immune responses. A model built on a 13 V-J signature distinguished ophthalmopathy from stable hyperthyroidism, reaching about 88% sensitivity and under 84% specificity in cross-validation and 80%/75% in testing. During validation, the model predicted progression to ophthalmopathy a median of around 6 months ahead of onset, with approximately 71% sensitivity and roughly 75% specificity. To identify distinguishing TCR V-J signatures, a discovery cohort of around 100 patients was used, comprising 43 with Graves' ophthalmopathy and 55 to 65 with stable Graves' hyperthyroidism. An independent validation cohort of 18 to 20 hyperthyroidism patients and 17 patients who later progressed to ophthalmopathy tested prospective prediction of ophthalmopathy. The approximately 90 discovery patients were divided at random into training and test sets in a 7:3 ratio. Thyroid tissue and blood T-cell repertoires from six Graves' hyperthyroidism patients were also compared in the study. Once sampling was done, hyperthyroidism patients were given methimazole at a starting dose of 30 mg daily, whereas ophthalmopathy patients were given high-dose intravenous methylprednisolone. A second multiplex PCR round built the libraries, followed by size selection and purification. Libraries were sequenced paired-end with 100 bp reads on an Illumina HiSeq2000. SOAPnuke was used to process the raw data, throwing out any read that contained adapters or uncalled bases, had a mean Phred below 15, or lacked an exact constant-primer or identifier match. High-quality paired reads were merged with COPE v1.2.5, and unique nucleotide sequences were defined as clonotypes. MiTCR v1.1 was used to align clonotypes to the IMGT TRBV, TRBD and TRBJ reference segments. The analysis was restricted to V-J combinations with a frequency above 0.0001, which together covered 99% to 99.2% of the repertoires. The TCS score was defined as F50 (clonal expansion) divided by E x V (chaos), with BLOSUM62-based TCRdist calculated between CDR3 peptides within each V-J. Welch's t-statistics and random forest reduced roughly 540 V-J features to roughly 13, which were used in a naive Bayes classifier (R e1071). No statistical method was used to fix the sample size in advance, and group allocation was not hidden from the investigators. According to the paper, TCR Vbeta CDR3 sequencing was carried out on 135 peripheral blood samples, which came from 40 to 45 ophthalmopathy, 70 to 80 hyperthyroidism and approximately 17 progressor patients.

This sequence was found in a woman aged 18-29 years with Graves disease. Donor details come from another sample of the same person, matched by shared clones. This specimen was peripheral blood mononuclear cells (PBMCs), taken at new diagnosis, from a patient treated with antithyroid drugs. The V and J segments used are TRBV6-5 and TRBJ2-7; there is no confident call for the D gene. The CDR3 protein: CASSYSGRTYEQYF. The nucleotides read TGTGCCAGCAGTTACTCGGGCAGAACCTACGAGCAGTACTTC.